What follows are 16 T cell receptor beta chains derived from one specimen sequenced in a study of shared clonotypes between healthy human individuals. Clones were sequenced by immunoSEQ multiplex PCR, and TCRdb holds only the in-frame ones, with some missing. The sample shows about 2.4 million clones, 80% to 95% of them seen only once. Specimen: naive CD4+ T cells from PBMCs. Subset described: CD45RA+ positively selected. Receptors were obtained from a man aged 18 to 30 in good health. Some clones in this sample may be carry-over from other donors' samples.

The chain employs TRBV7-3 and TRBJ2-3, with 12 bases fitting TRBD2. CDR1 is SGHTA and CDR2 is FQGTGA in the germline V gene. The CDR3 is made up of 16 amino acids. J gave up 5 bases and V 4 bases, and 7 bases lay outside the gene matches. CDR3 bases: TGTGCCAGCAGCTCAGGACTAGCGGGAACGATAGATACGCAGTATTTT. Translating gives CASSSGLAGTIDTQYF.

The chain employs TRBV28 and TRBJ2-1, with 9 bases aligning to TRBD1. With 7 bases clipped from V and 10 bases from J, the junction kept 8 bases outside the gene matches. This CDR3 is built from 13 residues. Germline loops: CDR1 MDHEN, CDR2 SYDVKM. The CDR3 protein is CASKGDRATEQFF. The CDR3, as DNA: TGTGCCAGCAAGGGGGACAGGGCTACCGAGCAGTTCTTC.

The chain links TRBV5-4 to TRBJ1-2; weak D call: TRBD1 (6 bases). The CDR3 runs to 15 residues. Germline V CDR1 and CDR2: SGHNT, YYREEE (reference sequence). V lost 0 bases, J lost 5 bases, and 14 bases lay in between. Here the CDR3 DNA reads TGTGCCAGCAGCTTGGGAGAGGGGGTGGAGTATGGCTACACCTTC. Amino acids: CASSLGEGVEYGYTF.

The chain has TRBV7-2 and TRBJ1-1; D gene ambiguous. The CDR3 length is 13 residues. Per germline, CDR1 SGHTA and CDR2 FQGNSA. Trimming left V 3 bases short and J 2 bases short, with 7 bases between. The CDR3 coding sequence is TGTGCCAGCAGCTTCCTGGCAAACACTGAAGCTTTCTTT. This encodes CASSFLANTEAFF.

This chain uses TRBV5-1 with TRBJ1-1, with D tentatively TRBD1 (6 bases). The CDR3 covers 13 residues. V was cut by 4 bases and J by 10 bases, with 17 bases left in between. Germline V gene lookup returns CDR1 SGHRS and CDR2 YFSETQ. This CDR3 is CASSTWGPERAFF. Here the CDR3 DNA reads TGCGCCAGCAGCACCTGGGGGCCGGAAAGAGCTTTCTTT. Complete variable domain (other parts from reference TRBV5-1 and TRBJ1-1): KAGVTQTPRYLIKTRGQQVTLSCSPISGHRSVSWYQQTPGQGLQFLFEYFSETQRNKGNFPGRFSGRQFSNSRSEMNVSTLELGDSALYLCASSTWGPERAFFGQGTRLTVV.

This clone was recorded only once. CDR3 in amino acids: CASRSTGPMGTQYF. The CDR3 nucleotides are TGTGCCAGCAGATCGACGGGCCCCATGGGGACCCAGTACTTC. J is TRBJ2-5 and V is TRBV2; no firm D call. This CDR3 region has 14 residues. V was shortened by 6 bases and J by 7 bases, with 18 bases between the two germline ends. Germline V gene lookup returns CDR1 SNHLY and CDR2 FYNNEI.

This rearrangement joins TRBV7-9 to TRBJ1-3, with TRBD1 identical over 7 bases. There are 17 residues in the CDR3. Germline CDR1 and CDR2: SEHNR and FQNEAQ (reference sequence). Trimming took 4 bases from V and 0 from J; bases not matched to a gene: 9. In DNA form, the CDR3 reads TGTGCCAGCAGCTCGATTAGAGGGACAGCCTCTGGAAACACCATATATTTT. Its translation is CASSSIRGTASGNTIYF.

Concerning this clone itself: At the DNA level, this CDR3 is encoded by other sequences in the same sample as well. The V and J genes are TRBV7-9 and TRBJ2-5; 7 positions agree with TRBD1. Germline CDR1 reads SEHNR; CDR2 reads FQNEAQ (reference sequence). The CDR3 spans 14 residues. V lost 2 bases to trimming and J lost 4 bases; unmatched junction nucleotides: 4. The CDR3 DNA follows: TGTGCCAGCAGCTTACGAGGGGGCGGAGAGACCCAGTACTTC. This encodes CASSLRGGGETQYF.

Only one count was recorded for this clone. The rearrangement uses TRBV4-1 and TRBJ2-7; TRBD2 matches at 8 bases. The CDR3 is made up of 15 amino acids. V shed 4 bases and J 0 bases; nucleotides not matched to a gene: 5. Germline CDR1 and CDR2: MGHRA and YSYEKL. CDR3 sequence: CASSPAGTSSYEQYF. As DNA, the CDR3 is TGCGCCAGCAGCCCAGCCGGGACTAGCTCCTACGAGCAGTACTTC.

The chain has TRBV5-5 and TRBJ1-5; D call uncertain. CDR1 and CDR2 from the germline V gene are SGHKS and YYEKEE (reference sequence). The germline V and J ends were trimmed by 3 bases and 0 bases, with 13 bases remaining between them. There are 16 residues in the CDR3. The CDR3 spells CASSSSPDPSNQPQHF. CDR3 sequence (DNA): TGTGCCAGCAGCTCCTCCCCGGACCCTAGCAATCAGCCCCAGCATTTT. Complete variable domain (other parts from reference TRBV5-5 and TRBJ1-5): DAGVTQSPTHLIKTRGQQVTLRCSPISGHKSVSWYQQVLGQGPQFIFQYYEKEERGRGNFPDRFSARQFPNYSSELNVNALLLGDSALYLCASSSSPDPSNQPQHFGDGTRLSIL.

This clone is a singleton in its sample. The rearrangement links TRBV2 to TRBJ2-5; no definite D call. Germline V lookup: CDR1 SNHLY, CDR2 FYNNEI. The CDR3 extends over 14 amino acids. Trimming took off 3 bases at V and 5 bases at J, with 13 bases between the two ends. The chain's CDR3 is CASSDGRSRETQYF. In nucleotides, the CDR3 is TGTGCCAGCAGTGACGGGCGGAGCAGGGAGACCCAGTACTTC.

V usage is TRBV21-1 and J usage is TRBJ1-5; the D call in the table, TRBD1, was not verified against the DNA. TRBV21-1 constitutes a pseudogene. The CDR3 spans 13 residues. CDR3 nucleotide sequence: TGTGCCAGGGGGACAGCCGGCTACAAGCCCCAGCATTTT. This gives the protein CARGTAGYKPQHF.

The V call is TRBV19, the J call TRBJ2-2, with 7 bases aligning to TRBD2. The J segment lost 5 bases and the V segment lost 2 bases, leaving 8 bases of the junction unmatched. Germline CDR1 LNHDA, CDR2 SQIVND (reference sequence). This CDR3 is 16 amino acids long. The CDR3 reads CASSIMTGGGTGELFF. CDR3 nucleotide sequence: TGTGCCAGTAGTATAATGACGGGAGGAGGGACCGGGGAGCTGTTTTTT.

CDR3 nucleotide sequence: TGTGCCAGCAGATCACAGGGGGCTACGAACTATGGCTACACCTTC. Translating it yields CASRSQGATNYGYTF. This sequence joins TRBV2 and TRBJ1-2, with 9 bases that match TRBD1. Germline assignment: CDR1 SNHLY and CDR2 FYNNEI. There are 15 residues in the CDR3. J gave up 2 bases and V 6 bases, and 7 bases lay outside the gene matches.

The chain combines TRBV7-9 with TRBJ1-5, with a weak D call TRBD1 (6 bases). CDR1 and CDR2 from the germline V gene are SEHNR and FQNEAQ (reference sequence). The CDR3 extends over 17 amino acids. Trimming took 5 bases from V and 4 from J, leaving 21 bases between them. CDR3 sequence reads: CASSPGQSVTRNQPQHF. The CDR3 DNA reads as TGTGCCAGCAGCCCTGGACAGTCCGTAACTCGGAATCAGCCCCAGCATTTT.

In regard to this clone: This specimen includes other DNA sequences encoding the same CDR3. The gene calls are TRBV28 and TRBJ1-2; D might be TRBD1 (5 bases). CDR1 and CDR2 from the germline V gene are MDHEN and SYDVKM. The V and J ends lost 3 bases and 4 bases respectively, with 12 bases between them. The CDR3 runs to 14 residues. This chain's CDR3 is CASSLGPGGYGYTF. DNA of the CDR3: TGTGCCAGCAGTTTGGGGCCGGGCGGCTATGGCTACACCTTC.